Shown below are 24 T cell receptor beta chains from a single sample sequenced in a study of T-cell reconstitution after alpha-beta-depleted transplantation in children. TCRbeta library preparation incorporated unique molecular identifiers. TCRdb re-called the PCR reads through MiXCR, storing one row per CDR3 protein. The table has 90,000 to 130,000 distinct CDR3 sequences, approximately 6% seen once; the top ten hold less than 30%. This material consisted of PBMCs, mostly from graft donor cells, taken 360 days after TCRalphabeta/CD19-depleted stem cell transplant. The receptor source for this set is a male patient aged 2-15 years who had a stem cell transplant for acute lymphoblastic leukemia, so the T cells may come from the graft donor.

This clonotype was seen repeatedly, ten times or more. J is TRBJ1-5 and V is TRBV5-5; 9 positions agree with TRBD1. This CDR3 is built from 15 residues. Germline V gene sequence: CDR1 SGHKS, CDR2 YYEKEE (reference sequence). V dropped 4 bases and J dropped 3; count of bases not matched to a gene: 5. The CDR3 region has the DNA TGTGCCAGCAGCCCTGGGACAGGGTTCAATCAGCCCCAGCATTTT. Encoded protein: CASSPGTGFNQPQHF. Complete variable domain (other parts from reference TRBV5-5 and TRBJ1-5): DAGVTQSPTHLIKTRGQQVTLRCSPISGHKSVSWYQQVLGQGPQFIFQYYEKEERGRGNFPDRFSARQFPNYSSELNVNALLLGDSALYLCASSPGTGFNQPQHFGDGTRLSIL.

This clonotype was found many times. The chain is built from TRBV10-1 and TRBJ2-3; TRBD2 might be the D (5 bases). Germline CDR1 and CDR2: WNHNN and SYGVQD (reference sequence). The V and J ends lost 0 bases and 2 bases respectively, with 9 bases between them. The CDR3 has 15 residues. Here the CDR3 DNA reads TGCGCCAGCAGTGAGTCCCCTAGCCTCACAGATACGCAGTATTTT. Its protein is CASSESPSLTDTQYF.

This clonotype was picked up a small number of times. The V gene is TRBV10-3, the J gene TRBJ2-7; TRBD1 matches 7 bases. V trimming: 11 bases; J trimming: 3 bases; junction bases outside the gene matches: 7. The germline gives CDR1 ENHRY, CDR2 SYGVKD. This CDR3 spans 12 amino acids. CDR3 in DNA: TGTGCCTCTCTGGGACAGAACTACGAGCAGTACTTC. It yields the protein CASLGQNYEQYF.

The chain is built from TRBV27 and TRBJ1-6; TRBD1 agrees at 8 bases. Per germline, CDR1 MNHEY and CDR2 SMNVEV (reference sequence). J gave up 4 bases and V 7 bases, and 12 bases lay outside the gene matches. This CDR3 is built from 17 residues. CDR3 sequence: CASMAWAGGAYNSPLHF. The CDR3 DNA reads as TGTGCCAGCATGGCTTGGGCAGGGGGCGCTTATAATTCACCCCTCCACTTT.

The genes are TRBV7-9 and TRBJ1-2; 8 bases are a match to TRBD1. In germline, CDR1 is SEHNR, CDR2 FQNEAQ (reference sequence). This CDR3 is 15 amino acids long. The V gene end was trimmed by 6 bases and the J gene end by 4 bases; junction bases not matched to a gene: 10. CDR3 in DNA: TGTGCCAGCAGTCCGGGACCGGGACAGGTCTATGGCTACACCTTC. This codes for CASSPGPGQVYGYTF.

At least ten counts were recorded for this clonotype. The chain carries TRBV5-1 and TRBJ2-2; the D is unclear. Germline V gene data show CDR1 as SGHRS and CDR2 as YFSETQ. The CDR3 extends over 15 amino acids. V lost 4 bases to trimming and J lost 1 base, with 11 bases between them. DNA for the CDR3: TGCGCCAGCAGCCCCGGGCACCTGAACACCGGGGAGCTGTTTTTT. The encoded protein is CASSPGHLNTGELFF. The entire variable domain, with the rest obtained from reference TRBV5-1 and TRBJ2-2, is as follows: KAGVTQTPRYLIKTRGQQVTLSCSPISGHRSVSWYQQTPGQGLQFLFEYFSETQRNKGNFPGRFSGRQFSNSRSEMNVSTLELGDSALYLCASSPGHLNTGELFFGEGSRLTVL.

This clonotype was counted at least ten times. The V call is TRBV7-6, the J call TRBJ2-1; D is uncertain. Germline V gives CDR1 SGHVS, CDR2 FNYEAQ. The CDR3 has 13 residues. V shed 2 bases and J shed 6 bases, with 8 bases lying between them. The DNA for the CDR3 is TGTGCCAGCAGCTTATCTGAACGCAATGAGCAGTTCTTC. Translating gives CASSLSERNEQFF.

This clonotype showed up just a few times. V and J are TRBV4-3 and TRBJ1-2; TRBD1 might be the D (6 bases). The germline V gene encodes CDR1 LGHNA and CDR2 YSLEER. The CDR3 sequence is 14 residues long. V lost 4 bases and J 4 bases, leaving 13 bases between the germline ends. The CDR3 bases are TGCGCCAGCAGCCGAGACAGGTGGGGCTATGGCTACACCTTC. The encoded protein is CASSRDRWGYGYTF.

This clonotype was found a few times. The rearrangement links TRBV9 to TRBJ2-1; the match to TRBD1 covers 7 bases. V lost 4 bases, J lost 0 bases, and 4 bases stayed unmatched. The CDR3 runs 15 residues. The germline gives CDR1 SGDLS, CDR2 YYNGEE. CDR3 residues: CASSTGQSSYNEQFF. The CDR3 nucleotides are TGTGCCAGCAGCACGGGACAGAGCTCCTACAATGAGCAGTTCTTC.

This clonotype has a handful of counts. The junction differs from germline at one of its ends, possibly a read error. The chain links TRBV12-3 or TRBV12-4 to TRBJ1-2, with TRBD1 matching over 9 bases. This CDR3 comprises 15 residues. The CDR3, as DNA: TGTGCCAGCAGCCAACGGACAGGGGAATATTATGCCTACACCTTC. Amino acids: CASSQRTGEYYAYTF.

Ten or more counts support this clonotype. This rearrangement joins TRBV5-1 to TRBJ2-7, with 7 bases identical to TRBD1. Germline trimming cut 2 bases from V and 0 bases from J; bases unmatched to any gene: 5. Germline assignment: CDR1 SGHRS and CDR2 YFSETQ. CDR3 length equals 15 residues. The CDR3 here is CASSLLRDSSYEQYF. Here the CDR3 DNA reads TGCGCCAGCAGCTTACTACGGGACAGCTCCTACGAGCAGTACTTC. Full variable domain (outside the CDR3, taken from reference TRBV5-1 and TRBJ2-7): KAGVTQTPRYLIKTRGQQVTLSCSPISGHRSVSWYQQTPGQGLQFLFEYFSETQRNKGNFPGRFSGRQFSNSRSEMNVSTLELGDSALYLCASSLLRDSSYEQYFGPGTRLTVT.

The chain combines TRBV6-5 with TRBJ2-7; D not certain. Germline lookup yields CDR1 MNHEY and CDR2 SVGAGI. The CDR3 spans 12 residues. V lost 2 bases and J lost 7, with 9 bases in between. CDR3 nucleotide sequence: TGTGCCAGCAGTTACAACGGCCTGGAGCAGTACTTC. Translating gives CASSYNGLEQYF.

V and J are TRBV27 and TRBJ2-1, with 7 bases aligning to TRBD2. The CDR3 is 13 residues long. Trimming removed 6 bases from V and 6 bases from J; junction bases left unmatched: 5. Germline V CDR1 and CDR2: MNHEY, SMNVEV (reference sequence). The chain's CDR3 is CASSRLASNEQFF. CDR3 bases: TGTGCCAGCAGCCGACTAGCAAGCAATGAGCAGTTCTTC.

This clonotype was seen many times. V gene TRBV7-9 combines with J gene TRBJ2-3; no firm D call. This CDR3 has 12 amino acids. The germline V gene encodes CDR1 SEHNR and CDR2 FQNEAQ (reference sequence). Trimming took off 1 base at V and 4 bases at J, with 3 bases between the two ends. CDR3 bases: TGTGCCAGCAGCTTAGTCCCAGATACGCAGTATTTT. Its translation: CASSLVPDTQYF.

This clonotype has ten or more counts. J is TRBJ2-4 and V is TRBV15, with a weak D call TRBD2 (6 bases). Germline assignment: CDR1 LNHNV and CDR2 YYDKDF (reference sequence). This CDR3 spans 17 amino acids. V was cut by 1 base and J by 0 bases, with 13 bases left in between. CDR3 bases: TGTGCCACCAGCAGAGTACGGCGGGGATCAGCCAAAAACATTCAGTACTTC. Translating gives CATSRVRRGSAKNIQYF.

This clonotype was seen only a few times. This rearrangement joins TRBV28 to TRBJ2-7; D possibly corresponds to TRBD1 (5 bases). V dropped 5 bases and J dropped 5 bases, with 16 bases sitting between them. The CDR3 loop spans 14 amino acids. Germline V gene lookup returns CDR1 MDHEN and CDR2 SYDVKM. CDR3 loop: CASSPGPPRDEQYF. The CDR3 nucleotides read TGTGCCAGCAGTCCAGGGCCTCCTCGCGACGAGCAGTACTTC.

This clonotype was detected many times. The V and J genes are TRBV7-9 and TRBJ2-1, with D unresolved. Trimming cost V 6 bases and J 6 bases, with 6 bases left between them. The CDR3 is 11 residues long. Per the germline V gene, CDR1 is SEHNR and CDR2 is FQNEAQ (reference sequence). The CDR3 DNA sequence: TGTGCCAGCAGGGCTAGCAATGAGCAGTTCTTC. Residues: CASRASNEQFF.

This clonotype occurred many times. The chain uses TRBV3-1 and TRBJ2-1; 10 positions match TRBD1. The germline V gene encodes CDR1 LGHDT and CDR2 YNNKEL (reference sequence). CDR3 length: 16 residues. The V and J ends lost 1 base and 8 bases, in that order; junction bases with no gene match: 8. CDR3 protein: CASSQVGTGAKDEQFF. The DNA for the CDR3 is TGTGCCAGCAGCCAAGTCGGGACAGGGGCAAAGGATGAGCAGTTCTTC.

This clonotype was detected a few times. The V gene is TRBV2, the J gene TRBJ1-5, with 12 nucleotides matching TRBD1. CDR3 size: 14 residues. Germline V gives CDR1 SNHLY, CDR2 FYNNEI. J lost 7 bases, V lost 11 bases, and 9 bases had no gene match. The DNA of the CDR3 is TGTGCCTTTGGGGGACAGGGGGCTTCGCAGCCCCAGCATTTT. Encoded protein: CAFGGQGASQPQHF.

This clonotype was detected many times. This rearrangement joins TRBV3-1 to TRBJ2-7, with D unresolved. Germline CDR1 is LGHDT and CDR2 is YNNKEL (reference sequence). V lost 0 bases, J lost 0 bases, and 12 bases lay in between. CDR3 length: 16 residues. The CDR3 here is CASSQDALQVSYEQYF. The CDR3 coding sequence is TGTGCCAGCAGCCAAGATGCTCTGCAGGTCTCCTACGAGCAGTACTTC.

This clonotype has more than one count but fewer than ten. The chain carries TRBV12-3 or TRBV12-4 and TRBJ1-1; TRBD1 aligns across 10 bases. This CDR3 is built from 15 residues. With 10 bases clipped from V and 1 base from J, the junction kept 9 bases outside the gene matches. Here the CDR3 DNA reads TGTGCCACCAGGTTGACAGGGGGCACGAACACTGAAGCTTTCTTT. Protein sequence: CATRLTGGTNTEAFF.

This clonotype was detected many times. This chain uses TRBV16 with TRBJ2-7; possible D gene TRBD1, 6 bases. Germline assignment: CDR1 KGHSY and CDR2 FQNENV. This CDR3 has 14 residues. V dropped 5 bases and J dropped 0 bases, with 11 bases sitting between them. CDR3 coding DNA: TGTGCCAGCAGCTCTGGACAGCTCTCCTACGAGCAGTACTTC. Translation gives CASSSGQLSYEQYF. Supplemented by reference TRBV16 and TRBJ2-7, the full variable domain reads GEEVAQTPKHLVRGEGQKAKLYCAPIKGHSYVFWYQQVLKNEFKFLISFQNENVFDETGMPKERFSAKCLPNSPCSLEIQATKLEDSAVYFCASSSGQLSYEQYFGPGTRLTVT.

This clonotype was seen ten or more times. The gene calls are TRBV7-2 and TRBJ1-2, with 9 bases identical to TRBD1. The V gene's germline CDR1 is SGHTA and CDR2 FQGNSA. The CDR3 covers 15 residues. V gave up 1 base and J gave up 4 bases; unmatched junction bases: 4. CDR3 nucleotide sequence: TGTGCCAGCAGCTTAGGGGGGACAGGGAGCTATGGCTACACCTTC. Encoded protein: CASSLGGTGSYGYTF.

Only a few counts were recorded for this clonotype. The CDR3 reads CASSLSPGSSYSNQPQHF. CDR3 nucleotides: TGTGCCAGCAGCTTGAGTCCGGGATCGTCTTATAGCAATCAGCCCCAGCATTTT. The chain joins TRBV7-8 to TRBJ1-5; no clear D gene. Germline CDR1 is SGHVS and CDR2 is FQNEAQ. CDR3 length: 18 amino acids. V lost 3 bases to trimming and J lost 0 bases, with 18 bases between them.